This T cell receptor beta chain was identified in a study of breast tumors, draining lymph nodes, adjacent tissues. Study-wide points: Luminal-like breast cancer showed significantly greater tumor-nontumor repertoire similarity than basal-like breast cancer did. That most tumor T cells come from lymph nodes remained unproven. Tumor repertoires ranked between lymph nodes and nontumor tissue in diversity, with V and J gene preferences.

From the multiplex PCR reads, TCRdb called clonotypes with MiXCR, one entry per CDR3 protein. The data contain some 200,000 distinct CDR3 sequences, about 32% of them singletons. Points on this clonotype: Its matching antigen is unknown. A read error may explain this, as a much larger clone is one base away.

The CDR3 extends over 15 amino acids. Per the germline V gene, CDR1 is SEHNR and CDR2 is FQNEAQ (reference sequence). Axillary draining lymph nodes of breast cancer patients supplied the node samples. This receptor was identified in a female donor with breast cancer. Some clones in this sample may be carry-over from other donors' samples. Sequenced sample: axillary lymph node tissue. The V gene is TRBV7-9, the J gene TRBJ1-2, with D perhaps matching TRBD1 (6 bases). CDR3: CASSYAGVTNYGYPF. In nucleotides, the CDR3 is TGTGCCAGCAGCTACGCAGGGGTTACTAACTATGGCTACCCCTTC.